This T cell receptor beta chain was retrieved from a study of shared clonotypes between healthy human individuals. Notes on the study in general: Researchers found naive subsets generally carried larger estimated richness than memory subsets.

For each subset, genomic DNA was distributed in equal portions over several immunoSEQ plates. Libraries were prepared by immunoSEQ multiplex PCR; TCRdb keeps only in-frame clonotypes and omits some of them. The sample shows over 850,000 clones, around 82% of them seen only once. V was pared by 5 bases and J by 6 bases, with 10 bases between. The CDR3 contains 13 residues. Per germline, CDR1 MNHNS and CDR2 SASEGT. A remark on this clone: Its antigen is unidentified.

V and J are TRBV6-1 and TRBJ2-2; the D is unclear. The receptor was isolated from a young man in good health. Some clones in this sample may be carry-over from other donors' samples. The sample comprised memory CD4+ T cells from PBMCs. The subset here: CD45RA-negative fraction. CDR3 amino acids: CASSLRDSGELFF. The CDR3 nucleotides read TGTGCCAGCAGTTTGAGAGATTCCGGGGAGCTGTTTTTT.